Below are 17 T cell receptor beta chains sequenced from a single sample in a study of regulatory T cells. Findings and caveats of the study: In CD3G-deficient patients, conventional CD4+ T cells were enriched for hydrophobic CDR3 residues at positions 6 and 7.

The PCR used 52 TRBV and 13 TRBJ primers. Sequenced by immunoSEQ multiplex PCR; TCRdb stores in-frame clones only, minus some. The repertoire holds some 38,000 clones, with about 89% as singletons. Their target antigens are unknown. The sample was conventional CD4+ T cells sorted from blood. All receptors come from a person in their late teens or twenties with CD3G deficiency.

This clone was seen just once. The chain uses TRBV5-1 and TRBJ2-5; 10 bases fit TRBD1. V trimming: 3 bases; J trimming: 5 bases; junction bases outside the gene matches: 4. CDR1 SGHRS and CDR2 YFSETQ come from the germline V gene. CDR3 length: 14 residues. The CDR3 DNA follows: TGCGCCAGCAGCTGGACAGGGGGGGTGGAGACCCAGTACTTC. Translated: CASSWTGGVETQYF.

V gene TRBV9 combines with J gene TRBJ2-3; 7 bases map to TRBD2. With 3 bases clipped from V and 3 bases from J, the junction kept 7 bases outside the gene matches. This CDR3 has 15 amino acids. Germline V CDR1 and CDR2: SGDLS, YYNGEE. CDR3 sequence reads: CASSARGGRTDTQYF. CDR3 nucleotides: TGTGCCAGCAGCGCCCGGGGAGGGCGGACAGATACGCAGTATTTT. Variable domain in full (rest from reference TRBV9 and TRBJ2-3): DSGVTQTPKHLITATGQRVTLRCSPRSGDLSVYWYQQSLDQGLQFLIQYYNGEERAKGNILERFSAQQFPDLHSELNLSSLELGDSALYFCASSARGGRTDTQYFGPGTRLTVL.

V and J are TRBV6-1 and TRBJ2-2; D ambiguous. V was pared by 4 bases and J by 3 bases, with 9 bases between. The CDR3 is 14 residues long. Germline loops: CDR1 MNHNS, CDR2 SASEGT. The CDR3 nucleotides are TGTGCCAGCAGTGCCCCCGAAGACACCGGGGAGCTGTTTTTT. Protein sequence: CASSAPEDTGELFF.

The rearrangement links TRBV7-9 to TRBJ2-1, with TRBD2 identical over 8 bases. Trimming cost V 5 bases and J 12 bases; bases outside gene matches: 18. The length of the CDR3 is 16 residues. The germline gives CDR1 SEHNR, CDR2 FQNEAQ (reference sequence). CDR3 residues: CASSHGGASQVVGQFF. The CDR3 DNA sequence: TGTGCCAGCAGCCACGGGGGGGCTAGCCAAGTAGTTGGGCAGTTCTTC.

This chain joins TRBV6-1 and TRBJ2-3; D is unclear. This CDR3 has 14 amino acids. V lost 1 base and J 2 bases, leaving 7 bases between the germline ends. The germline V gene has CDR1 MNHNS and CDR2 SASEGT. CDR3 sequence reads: CASSEGFDTDTQYF. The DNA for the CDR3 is TGTGCCAGCAGTGAAGGATTTGACACAGATACGCAGTATTTT.

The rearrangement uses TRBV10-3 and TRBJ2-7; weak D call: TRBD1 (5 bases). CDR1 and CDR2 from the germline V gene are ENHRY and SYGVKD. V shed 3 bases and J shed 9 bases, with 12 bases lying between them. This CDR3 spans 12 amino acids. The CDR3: CAISETGAGQYF. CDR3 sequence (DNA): TGTGCCATCAGTGAAACTGGGGCAGGGCAGTACTTC.

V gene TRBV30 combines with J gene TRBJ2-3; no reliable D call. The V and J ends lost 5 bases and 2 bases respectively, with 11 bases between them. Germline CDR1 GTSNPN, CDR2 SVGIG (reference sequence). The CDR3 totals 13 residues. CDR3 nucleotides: TGTGCCTGGGCGAGGTGGGACACAGATACGCAGTATTTT. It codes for CAWARWDTDTQYF.

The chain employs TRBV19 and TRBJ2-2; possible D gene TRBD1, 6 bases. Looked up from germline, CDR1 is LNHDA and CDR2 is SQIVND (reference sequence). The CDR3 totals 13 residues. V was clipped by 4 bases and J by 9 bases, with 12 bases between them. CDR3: CASSRGPTRELFF. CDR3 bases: TGTGCCAGTAGTAGGGGGCCGACACGGGAGCTGTTTTTT.

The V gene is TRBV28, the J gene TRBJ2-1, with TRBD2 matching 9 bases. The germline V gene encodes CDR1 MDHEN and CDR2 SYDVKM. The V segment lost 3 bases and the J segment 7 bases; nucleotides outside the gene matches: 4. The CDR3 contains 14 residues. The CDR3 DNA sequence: TGTGCCAGCAGTTTTCCTAGCGGGATGAATGAGCAGTTCTTC. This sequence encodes CASSFPSGMNEQFF.

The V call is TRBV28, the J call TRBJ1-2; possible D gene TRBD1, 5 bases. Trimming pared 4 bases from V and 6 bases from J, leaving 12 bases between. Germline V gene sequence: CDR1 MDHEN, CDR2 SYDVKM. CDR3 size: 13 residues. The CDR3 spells CASSYSGTNGYTF. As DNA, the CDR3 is TGTGCCAGCAGTTACTCCGGGACGAATGGCTACACCTTC.

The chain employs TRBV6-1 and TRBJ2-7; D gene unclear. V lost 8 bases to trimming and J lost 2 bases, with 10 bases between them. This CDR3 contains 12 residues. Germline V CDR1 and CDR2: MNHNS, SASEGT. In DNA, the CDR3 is TGTGCCAGCTGCGTCCTCCCCTACGAGCAGTACTTC. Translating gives CASCVLPYEQYF.

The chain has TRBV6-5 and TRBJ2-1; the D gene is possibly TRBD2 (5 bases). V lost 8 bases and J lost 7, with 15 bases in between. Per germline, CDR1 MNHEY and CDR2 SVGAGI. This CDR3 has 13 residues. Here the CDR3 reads CASSSGWRNEQFF. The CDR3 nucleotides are TGTGCCAGCTCTTCTGGATGGAGGAATGAGCAGTTCTTC.

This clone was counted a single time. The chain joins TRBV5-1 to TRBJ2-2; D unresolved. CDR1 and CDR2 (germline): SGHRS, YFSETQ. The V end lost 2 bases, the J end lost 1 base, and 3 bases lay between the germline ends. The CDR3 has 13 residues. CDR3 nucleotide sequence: TGCGCCAGCAGCTTCCAGAACACCGGGGAGCTGTTTTTT. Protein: CASSFQNTGELFF. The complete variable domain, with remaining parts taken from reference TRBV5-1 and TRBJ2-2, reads KAGVTQTPRYLIKTRGQQVTLSCSPISGHRSVSWYQQTPGQGLQFLFEYFSETQRNKGNFPGRFSGRQFSNSRSEMNVSTLELGDSALYLCASSFQNTGELFFGEGSRLTVL.

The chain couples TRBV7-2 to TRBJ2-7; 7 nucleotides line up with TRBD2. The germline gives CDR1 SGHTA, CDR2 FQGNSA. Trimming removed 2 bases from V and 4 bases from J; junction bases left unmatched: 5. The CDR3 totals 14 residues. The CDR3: CASSLQYGGYEQYF. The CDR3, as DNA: TGTGCCAGCAGCTTACAGTACGGGGGGTACGAGCAGTACTTC.

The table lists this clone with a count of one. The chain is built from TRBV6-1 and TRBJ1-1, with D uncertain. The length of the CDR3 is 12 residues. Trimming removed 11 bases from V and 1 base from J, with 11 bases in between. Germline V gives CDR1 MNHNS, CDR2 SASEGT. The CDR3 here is CASRLGNTEAFF. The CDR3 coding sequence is TGTGCCTCCAGGTTAGGGAACACTGAAGCTTTCTTT.

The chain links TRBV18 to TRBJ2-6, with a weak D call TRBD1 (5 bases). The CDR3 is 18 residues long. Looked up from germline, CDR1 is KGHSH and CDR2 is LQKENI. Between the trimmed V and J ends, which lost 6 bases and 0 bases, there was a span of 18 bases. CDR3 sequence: CASSSLVGAYSGANVLTF. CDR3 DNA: TGTGCCAGCTCCTCCCTGGTAGGGGCCTACTCTGGGGCCAACGTCCTGACTTTC.

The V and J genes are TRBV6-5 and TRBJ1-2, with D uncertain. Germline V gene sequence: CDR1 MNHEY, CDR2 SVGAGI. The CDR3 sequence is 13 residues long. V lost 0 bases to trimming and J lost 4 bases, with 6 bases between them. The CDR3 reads CASSYSRFYGYTF. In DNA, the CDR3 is TGTGCCAGCAGTTACTCGCGATTCTATGGCTACACCTTC.